These 31 T cell receptor beta chains were sequenced from one sample in a study of CD8 T cells in ankylosing spondylitis. Findings and caveats of the study: Made up of eight highly homologous variants, a TCR beta motif appeared characteristic of ankylosing spondylitis blood.

TCRdb reprocessed the 5' RACE reads with MiXCR, giving one entry per CDR3 protein. The table shows about 540,000 distinct CDR3 sequences, with roughly 13% occurring only once. No antigen has been assigned to these receptors. Material: blood, either unsorted or a sorted T cell fraction (not recorded which). The origin of the receptors is a male donor with ankylosing spondylitis.

This clonotype was observed a handful of times. This sequence joins TRBV29-1 and TRBJ1-3; D might be TRBD1 (6 bases). Germline CDR1 and CDR2: SQVTM and ANQGSEA. Trimming removed 8 bases at V and 4 bases at J, with 21 bases between. CDR3 length equals 15 residues. CDR3 region: CSFLDRTETGNTIYF. In DNA, the CDR3 is TGCAGCTTCCTAGACAGGACAGAGACCGGAAACACCATATATTTT.

This clonotype was counted only a few times. V gene TRBV6-2 or TRBV6-3 combines with J gene TRBJ2-3; 9 bases are a match to TRBD2. Germline V gene sequence: CDR1 MNHEY, CDR2 SVGEGT. The CDR3 consists of 13 residues. Trimming took 9 bases from V and 2 from J; bases not matched to a gene: 3. CDR3 loop: CASSGSPTDTQYF. The CDR3 bases are TGTGCCAGTAGCGGGAGTCCCACAGATACGCAGTATTTT.

This clonotype was observed a handful of times. The V gene is TRBV7-2, the J gene TRBJ2-7, with D possibly matching TRBD2 (6 bases). There are 14 residues in the CDR3. Trimming cost V 3 bases and J 2 bases, with 11 bases left between them. In germline, CDR1 is SGHTA, CDR2 FQGNSA. CDR3 sequence: CASSFGTEAYEQYV. DNA for the CDR3: TGTGCCAGCAGCTTCGGGACTGAGGCCTACGAGCAGTACGTC.

CDR3 nucleotides: TGTGCCAGCAGCAGGGACAGGGGGTTGGCAGATACGCAGTATTTT. It yields the protein CASSRDRGLADTQYF. This rearrangement joins TRBV7-2 to TRBJ2-3, with 11 bases matching TRBD1. CDR3 length: 15 amino acids. J gave up 4 bases and V 5 bases, and 5 bases lay outside the gene matches. Germline V gene data show CDR1 as SGHTA and CDR2 as FQGNSA.

The chain joins TRBV20-1 to TRBJ2-3; TRBD2 aligns across 7 bases. Per the germline V gene, CDR1 is DFQATT and CDR2 is SNEGSKA (reference sequence). V shed 4 bases, J shed 3 bases, and the junction held 4 bases outside the gene matches. CDR3 length: 13 amino acids. The CDR3 DNA is TGCAGTGCTAATGGGGGGGGGACAGATACGCAGTATTTT. Translation: CSANGGGTDTQYF.

This clonotype occurred a few times. The rearrangement joins TRBV27 to TRBJ2-3; the D is unclear. Deletions cut 0 bases from V and 1 base from J, with 8 bases between. CDR3 size: 15 residues. Germline loops: CDR1 MNHEY, CDR2 SMNVEV (reference sequence). CDR3 in amino acids: CASSLSEDGTDTQYF. The DNA for the CDR3 is TGTGCCAGCAGTTTATCGGAAGATGGCACAGATACGCAGTATTTT.

The chain has TRBV15 and TRBJ2-5, with D possibly matching TRBD2 (6 bases). CDR1 is LNHNV and CDR2 is YYDKDF in the germline V gene (reference sequence). The CDR3 is 14 amino acids. Trimming took off 4 bases at V and 5 bases at J, with 14 bases between the two ends. The CDR3: CATSNPGGWETQYF. The CDR3 DNA follows: TGTGCCACCAGCAACCCCGGGGGTTGGGAGACCCAGTACTTC. Complete variable domain (other parts from reference TRBV15 and TRBJ2-5): DAMVIQNPRYQVTQFGKPVTLSCSQTLNHNVMYWYQQKSSQAPKLLFHYYDKDFNNEADTPDNFQSRRPNTSFCFLDIRSPGLGDTAMYLCATSNPGGWETQYFGPGTRLLVL.

V usage is TRBV2 and J usage is TRBJ2-7; D is undetermined. V lost 2 bases and J lost 0, with 8 bases in between. Germline V CDR1 and CDR2: SNHLY, FYNNEI. This CDR3 has 14 residues. CDR3 region: CASSEMLGSYEQYF. The CDR3 DNA is TGTGCCAGCAGTGAAATGCTCGGCTCCTACGAGCAGTACTTC.

This clonotype has only a few counts. The V and J genes are TRBV20-1 and TRBJ2-3, with 9 bases aligning to TRBD2. CDR1 and CDR2 from the germline V gene are DFQATT and SNEGSKA (reference sequence). This CDR3 has 15 residues. After removal of 1 base from V and 6 bases from J, the junction contained 8 bases not matched to a gene. Here the CDR3 reads CSARVWAGGPDTQYF. The CDR3 DNA is TGCAGTGCTAGAGTTTGGGCGGGAGGGCCGGATACGCAGTATTTT.

The chain couples TRBV10-3 to TRBJ1-2; no definite D call. Looked up from germline, CDR1 is ENHRY and CDR2 is SYGVKD. With 3 bases removed from V and 5 bases from J, the gap between germline ends came to 10 bases. The CDR3 covers 13 residues. The CDR3 spells CAISDAELYGYTF. CDR3 sequence (DNA): TGTGCCATCAGTGATGCCGAGTTATATGGCTACACCTTC.

This clonotype has a handful of counts. The chain couples TRBV7-9 to TRBJ2-1; 15 bases are shared with TRBD2. The ends lost 5 bases at V and 10 bases at J; junction bases unmatched: 9. The CDR3 extends over 16 amino acids. Germline V gene data show CDR1 as SEHNR and CDR2 as FQNEAQ (reference sequence). The CDR3 sequence is CASSIPGLAGGLEQFF. For the CDR3, the DNA is TGTGCCAGCAGCATTCCGGGACTAGCGGGAGGCTTGGAGCAGTTCTTC.

This clonotype was counted between two and nine times. The chain uses TRBV20-1 and TRBJ1-1, with D perhaps TRBD1 (6 bases). This CDR3 contains 15 residues. Between the trimmed V and J ends, which lost 0 bases and 1 base, there was a span of 12 bases. Germline CDR1 and CDR2: DFQATT and SNEGSKA (reference sequence). The CDR3 region has the DNA TGCAGTGCTAGAGATTCGGGGGCTGGGAACACTGAAGCTTTCTTT. Protein sequence: CSARDSGAGNTEAFF.

In this sample, this clonotype turned up a few times. The V gene is TRBV24-1, the J gene TRBJ2-3, with D possibly called TRBD1 or TRBD2 (5 bases each). Germline V gene data show CDR1 as KGHDR and CDR2 as SFDVKD. Trimming took off 9 bases at V and 1 base at J, with 22 bases between the two ends. The CDR3 is 17 amino acids. CDR3 amino acids: CATGKLGTVTGTDTQYF. In nucleotides, the CDR3 is TGTGCCACCGGAAAACTAGGGACCGTCACGGGCACAGATACGCAGTATTTT.

This clonotype occurred many times. The V and J genes are TRBV6-2 or TRBV6-3 and TRBJ2-1; 14 bases agree with TRBD2. There are 16 residues in the CDR3. Unmatched junction bases numbered 5, after V lost 4 bases and J lost 6 bases. Germline V lookup: CDR1 MNHEY, CDR2 SVGEGT. CDR3 in DNA: TGTGCCAGCAGTTCCCGACTAGCGGGAGGGCCCAATGAGCAGTTCTTC. This encodes CASSSRLAGGPNEQFF.

This clonotype was counted many times. V gene TRBV20-1 combines with J gene TRBJ2-7, with a tentative D call TRBD2 (6 bases). The germline gives CDR1 DFQATT, CDR2 SNEGSKA (reference sequence). The CDR3 is 15 amino acids. Trimming removed 6 bases from V and 2 bases from J, with 20 bases in between. The CDR3 nucleotides are TGCAGTGCCAACCCTTCCTCTAGCGTTACCTACGAGCAGTACTTC. Its protein product is CSANPSSSVTYEQYF.

The chain links TRBV18 to TRBJ2-7; TRBD2 aligns across 9 bases. Germline CDR1 is KGHSH and CDR2 is LQKENI. Unmatched junction bases numbered 10, after V lost 2 bases and J lost 5 bases. The CDR3 sequence is 16 residues long. CDR3 sequence reads: CASSPSLSSGKDEQYV. CDR3 in DNA: TGTGCCAGCTCACCATCTCTTTCTAGCGGGAAGGACGAGCAGTACGTC.

Ten or more counts support this clonotype. V and J are TRBV12-3 or TRBV12-4 and TRBJ1-3; D uncertain. V shed 5 bases and J shed 4 bases, with 12 bases lying between them. The CDR3 consists of 14 residues. The DNA for the CDR3 is TGTGCCAGCAGTGGACCCGGCCGGGGAAACACCATATATTTT. Protein: CASSGPGRGNTIYF.

In its sample, this clonotype was seen many times. The gene calls are TRBV12-5 and TRBJ2-1, with TRBD2 matching 13 bases. Germline V CDR1 and CDR2: LGHNT, FRNRAP. The CDR3 is 16 residues long. V lost 0 bases and J lost 4; bases outside the gene matches: 0. The CDR3 here is CASGLVTSGRYNEQFF. Here the CDR3 DNA reads TGTGCTAGTGGTTTGGTGACTAGCGGGAGGTACAATGAGCAGTTCTTC.

The sample holds a few counts of this clonotype. This CDR3 is CASSEQGAVNNSPLHF. Written as DNA, the CDR3 is TGTGCCAGCAGCGAACAGGGGGCCGTGAATAATTCACCCCTCCACTTT. The chain uses TRBV6-1 and TRBJ1-6; 9 bases agree with TRBD1. Trimming took 6 bases from V and 5 from J; bases not matched to a gene: 8. Germline CDR1 is MNHNS and CDR2 is SASEGT. The CDR3 contains 16 residues.

This clonotype was counted only a few times. The chain is built from TRBV10-3 and TRBJ1-1; D is undetermined. Trimming left V 7 bases short and J 1 base short, with 13 bases between. The CDR3 sequence is 14 residues long. Looked up from germline, CDR1 is ENHRY and CDR2 is SYGVKD. CDR3 sequence reads: CAITPRFGNTEAFF. For the CDR3, the DNA is TGTGCCATCACCCCCCGGTTTGGGAACACTGAAGCTTTCTTT.

This clonotype appeared a few times. The chain has TRBV7-2 and TRBJ2-7; D remains unclear. This CDR3 is built from 13 residues. CDR1 and CDR2 from the germline V gene are SGHTA and FQGNSA. Trimming took 4 bases from V and 4 from J, leaving 11 bases between them. The CDR3 reads CASSSYSGYEQYF. The CDR3 DNA is TGTGCCAGCAGCTCCTACTCCGGTTACGAGCAGTACTTC. The complete variable domain, with remaining parts taken from reference TRBV7-2 and TRBJ2-7, reads GAGVSQSPSNKVTEKGKDVELRCDPISGHTALYWYRQSLGQGLEFLIYFQGNSAPDKSGLPSDRFSAERTGGSVSTLTIQRTQQEDSAVYLCASSSYSGYEQYFGPGTRLTVT.

This clonotype was seen a handful of times. The chain is built from TRBV11-3 and TRBJ2-1; TRBD2 aligns across 7 bases. V shed 7 bases, J shed 3 bases, and the junction held 9 bases outside the gene matches. CDR3 length equals 15 residues. The germline V gene has CDR1 SGHNT and CDR2 YENEEA. The CDR3 DNA reads TGTGCCAGCACCGGGGTGGCGGGAGACTACAATGAGCAGTTCTTC. Translated, it gives CASTGVAGDYNEQFF.

The chain has TRBV20-1 and TRBJ2-5, with TRBD2 matching over 9 bases. CDR1 is DFQATT, CDR2 SNEGSKA, per germline (reference sequence). The CDR3 loop spans 15 amino acids. J lost 6 bases, V lost 5 bases, and 13 bases had no gene match. CDR3 DNA sequence: TGCAGTGCTGGCGAGGGAGCGGGAGGTGGGAAGACCCAGTACTTC. The encoded protein is CSAGEGAGGGKTQYF.

This clonotype was seen more than once but under ten times. The chain uses TRBV7-9 and TRBJ2-1; 10 nucleotides align to TRBD2. V shed 3 bases and J 9 bases; nucleotides not matched to a gene: 8. Looked up from germline, CDR1 is SEHNR and CDR2 is FQNEAQ (reference sequence). The CDR3 covers 15 residues. CDR3 amino acids: CASSFGLAGAVEQFF. The CDR3 DNA reads as TGTGCCAGCAGCTTTGGGCTAGCGGGAGCCGTTGAGCAGTTCTTC.

Only a few counts were recorded for this clonotype. The chain uses TRBV7-8 and TRBJ1-3; no clear D gene. There are 14 residues in the CDR3. Trimming stripped 4 bases from V and 4 bases from J, with 11 bases between. Germline-derived CDR1 and CDR2 are SGHVS and FQNEAQ. The CDR3 DNA reads TGTGCCAGCAGCTATTTACCTCTGGGAAACACCATATATTTT. It translates to CASSYLPLGNTIYF.

This clonotype came up many times. This chain uses TRBV20-1 with TRBJ2-5; 9 nucleotides agree with TRBD2. V shed 6 bases and J 5 bases; nucleotides not matched to a gene: 7. This CDR3 comprises 13 residues. CDR1 is DFQATT and CDR2 is SNEGSKA in the germline V gene (reference sequence). The CDR3 region has the DNA TGCAGTGCACCGGGACTAGCAGGGGAGACCCAGTACTTC. Its translation: CSAPGLAGETQYF.

In regard to this clonotype: This may be a read error, as it is one base from a much larger clone. The V and J genes are TRBV24-1 and TRBJ2-3; D might be TRBD2 (6 bases). Trimming shortened V by 4 bases and J by 3 bases, and 16 bases separated the two germline ends. CDR1 is KGHDR and CDR2 is SFDVKD in the germline V gene. The CDR3 length is 16 residues. The CDR3 here is CATSDTRGRTTDTQYF. CDR3 nucleotide sequence: TGTGCCACCAGTGACACTAGAGGGAGGACTACAGATACGCAGTATTTT.

This clonotype appeared a few times. The gene calls are TRBV12-3 or TRBV12-4 and TRBJ1-1; D is uncertain. Trimming shortened V by 9 bases and J by 3 bases, and 11 bases separated the two germline ends. The CDR3 extends over 12 amino acids. The CDR3 reads CASTVWDTEAFF. CDR3 nucleotide sequence: TGTGCCAGTACCGTTTGGGACACTGAAGCTTTCTTT.

This clonotype was seen at least ten times. The chain employs TRBV20-1 and TRBJ1-5; 8 bases line up with TRBD1. V was pared by 4 bases and J by 4 bases, with 3 bases of the junction left unmatched. CDR1 is DFQATT and CDR2 is SNEGSKA in the germline V gene (reference sequence). The CDR3 contains 13 residues. CDR3: CSATRQGNQPQHF. In nucleotides, the CDR3 is TGCAGTGCTACGCGACAGGGGAATCAGCCCCAGCATTTT.

This clonotype was seen ten or more times. The chain is built from TRBV29-1 and TRBJ1-5; 8 bases match TRBD1. The V segment lost 5 bases and the J segment 4 bases; nucleotides outside the gene matches: 1. Germline values: CDR1 SQVTM, CDR2 ANQGSEA. This CDR3 is 12 amino acids long. The CDR3 spells CSVRQGNQPQHF. Here the CDR3 DNA reads TGCAGCGTTAGACAGGGGAATCAGCCCCAGCATTTT.

This clonotype was seen a handful of times. V usage is TRBV12-3 or TRBV12-4 and J usage is TRBJ2-2, with TRBD1 as a possible D gene (5 bases). V was clipped by 10 bases and J by 4 bases, with 13 bases between them. The CDR3 has 13 residues. CDR3 region: CATKKGSTGELFF. In nucleotides, the CDR3 is TGTGCCACCAAAAAGGGGTCCACCGGGGAGCTGTTTTTT.